This is a list of T cell receptor beta chains from one sample in a study of blood T cell repertoires in COVID-19. Sequenced by immunoSEQ multiplex PCR; TCRdb stores in-frame clones only, minus some. The sample carries 380,000 or so clones, approximately 86% recorded once. The sequenced sample consisted of PBMCs or T cells enriched from blood (not recorded which). Every receptor here comes from a woman aged 40 to 50 with acute COVID-19. The CDR3 runs from the conserved cysteine through the conserved F or W. The D gene is left open where the match is weak. Some rows have no size entry. The others give once, few or many, or a class for an expanded clone.

D,V,J,size,CDR3,DNA
.,TRBV3-1/TRBV3-2,TRBJ1-3,.,CASSQRGSGNTIYF,TGTGCCAGCAGCCAGCGGGGGTCTGGAAACACCATATATTTT
TRBD2,TRBV5-6,TRBJ2-7,.,CASSARLAAIFYEQYF,TGTGCCAGCAGCGCACGACTAGCGGCTATTTTCTACGAGCAGTACTTC
.,TRBV5-1,TRBJ1-4,.,CASSWDTRDGEKLFF,TGCGCCAGCAGCTGGGACACCCGGGACGGTGAAAAACTGTTTTTT
.,TRBV15,TRBJ1-2,.,CATSRRTGLGGYTF,TGTGCCACCAGCAGAAGAACAGGGCTGGGGGGCTACACCTTC
.,TRBV6-2/TRBV6-3,TRBJ1-5,.,CASSYIGDQPQHF,TGTGCCAGCAGTTATATAGGAGATCAGCCCCAGCATTTT
.,TRBV29-1,TRBJ1-2,once,CSVVAQGNYGYTF,TGCAGCGTTGTGGCTCAGGGCAACTATGGCTACACCTTC
TRBD1,TRBV4-1,TRBJ1-1,.,CASSLGTGNTEAFF,TGCGCCAGCAGCCTCGGGACAGGGAACACTGAAGCTTTCTTT
.,TRBV5-1,TRBJ1-1,.,CASSENRGMNTEAFF,TGCGCCAGCAGCGAGAATCGCGGCATGAACACTGAAGCTTTCTTT
TRBD1,TRBV6-5,TRBJ1-1,.,CASTDRGLNTEAFF,TGTGCCAGCACGGACAGGGGTCTTAACACTGAAGCTTTCTTT
.,TRBV5-1,TRBJ2-7,.,CASSLSAVTYEQYF,TGCGCCAGCAGCTTGAGTGCGGTGACCTACGAGCAGTACTTC
.,TRBV6-5,TRBJ1-2,.,CASSRTGRVGGYTF,TGTGCCAGCAGTCGCACAGGGCGGGTAGGTGGCTACACCTTC
TRBD1,TRBV27,TRBJ1-2,.,CASSSSTYTGDIYGYTF,TGTGCCAGCAGTTCCTCTACCTACACAGGGGACATCTATGGCTACACCTTC
.,TRBV4-1,TRBJ2-2,.,CASSPTKIGGTLNTGELFF,TGCGCCAGCAGCCCTACAAAAATCGGCGGGACCCTGAACACCGGGGAGCTGTTTTTT
.,TRBV30,TRBJ1-2,.,CAIQANYGYTF,TGTGCCATACAGGCTAACTATGGCTACACCTTC
TRBD1,TRBV5-8,TRBJ1-4,.,CASSLAGQPNEKLFF,TGTGCCAGCAGCTTGGCGGGACAGCCTAATGAAAAACTGTTTTTT
TRBD1,TRBV3-1/TRBV3-2,TRBJ2-3,.,CASSRDRLDTQYF,TGTGCCAGCAGCCGGGACAGACTAGATACGCAGTATTTT
.,TRBV4-1,TRBJ1-3,.,CASSRIQGSGNTIYF,TGCGCCAGCAGCCGTATACAGGGCTCTGGAAACACCATATATTTT
.,TRBV19,TRBJ2-7,.,CASSIRTESYEQYF,TGTGCCAGTAGTATACGGACAGAGTCCTACGAGCAGTACTTC
TRBD1,TRBV19,TRBJ1-4,.,CASRAGTGGNEKLFF,TGTGCCAGTAGAGCCGGGACAGGTGGTAATGAAAAACTGTTTTTT
.,TRBV5-1,TRBJ2-3,.,CASKGAGSTDTQYF,TGCGCCAGCAAAGGGGCAGGGAGCACAGATACGCAGTATTTT
.,TRBV3-1/TRBV3-2,TRBJ2-5,.,CASSRSGVETQYF,TGTGCCAGCAGCCGATCAGGGGTAGAGACCCAGTACTTC
.,TRBV5-8,TRBJ1-3,.,CASSLVVGGLSGNTIYF,TGTGCCAGCAGCTTGGTGGTTGGAGGGCTTTCTGGAAACACCATATATTTT
.,TRBV7-8,TRBJ2-3,once,CASRVRRGADTQYF,TGTGCCAGCAGGGTTCGGAGGGGCGCAGATACGCAGTATTTT
TRBD1,TRBV19,TRBJ2-5,.,CASNQQGVETQYF,TGTGCCAGTAATCAACAGGGGGTGGAGACCCAGTACTTC
TRBD1,TRBV6-5,TRBJ1-5,few,CASSAGTGGNQPQHF,TGTGCCAGCAGCGCCGGGACAGGGGGGAATCAGCCCCAGCATTTT
TRBD1,TRBV5-5,TRBJ1-2,.,CASSLATRDRGFGYTF,TGTGCCAGCAGCTTGGCCACCCGGGACAGGGGGTTTGGCTACACCTTC
TRBD1,TRBV2,TRBJ1-2,.,CASSVGTGHGYTF,TGTGCCAGCAGTGTTGGGACAGGGCATGGCTACACCTTC
TRBD2,TRBV5-1,TRBJ2-7,.,CASSLAPSGAYEQYF,TGCGCCAGCAGCTTGGCCCCTAGCGGGGCCTACGAGCAGTACTTC
.,TRBV13,TRBJ2-5,.,CASSLGASVETQYF,TGTGCCAGCAGCTTAGGCGCTAGCGTCGAGACCCAGTACTTC
.,TRBV5-5,TRBJ1-1,.,CASSFQGGTEAFF,TGTGCCAGCAGCTTCCAGGGTGGGACTGAAGCTTTCTTT
TRBD1,TRBV27,TRBJ2-7,.,CASGVTGQGFYEQYF,TGTGCCAGCGGAGTCACAGGACAGGGGTTCTACGAGCAGTACTTC
.,TRBV6-2/TRBV6-3,TRBJ1-5,once,CASTPGGGNQPQHF,TGTGCCAGCACCCCCGGGGGAGGCAATCAGCCCCAGCATTTT
.,TRBV2,TRBJ1-2,.,CASSEGSPGEVGLNGYTF,TGTGCCAGCAGTGAAGGGAGTCCGGGAGAAGTGGGTCTGAATGGCTACACCTTC
TRBD1,TRBV30,TRBJ1-2,.,CAWSAGQGLGYTF,TGTGCCTGGAGTGCAGGACAGGGCCTTGGCTACACCTTC
TRBD2,TRBV7-6,TRBJ2-1,.,CASSLAPSGSHSYNEQFF,TGTGCCAGCAGCTTAGCCCCTAGCGGGTCCCACTCCTACAATGAGCAGTTCTTC
.,TRBV2,TRBJ2-7,once,CASSELVYSYEQYF,TGTGCCAGCAGCGAACTAGTTTACTCGTACGAGCAGTACTTC
.,TRBV6-5,TRBJ1-1,.,CASSRRENTEAFF,TGTGCCAGCAGTCGACGGGAGAACACTGAAGCTTTCTTT
TRBD2,TRBV6-5,TRBJ2-7,.,CASSYSETSLYEQYF,TGTGCCAGCAGTTACTCGGAGACTAGCCTCTACGAGCAGTACTTC
TRBD1,TRBV18,TRBJ1-4,.,CASSPNRAGGTNEKLFF,TGTGCCAGCTCACCAAACCGGGCAGGGGGCACTAATGAAAAACTGTTTTTT
.,TRBV12-3/TRBV12-4,TRBJ1-1,once,CASRGSNTEAFF,TGTGCCAGTCGCGGCTCGAACACTGAAGCTTTCTTT
.,TRBV5-1,TRBJ1-4,.,CASSLVGATNEKLFF,TGCGCCAGCAGCTTGGTGGGGGCCACTAATGAAAAACTGTTTTTT
TRBD2,TRBV7-9,TRBJ2-3,.,CASSPGTSGGPRDTQYF,TGTGCCAGCAGCCCAGGGACTAGCGGGGGCCCCCGAGATACGCAGTATTTT
TRBD1,TRBV5-5,TRBJ1-2,.,CASSLEGQGVYGYTF,TGTGCCAGCAGCTTGGAGGGACAGGGGGTATATGGCTACACCTTC
TRBD2,TRBV10-2,TRBJ2-1,.,CASSLIAGTYNEQFF,TGCGCCAGCAGCCTAATAGCGGGAACGTACAATGAGCAGTTCTTC
.,TRBV12-3/TRBV12-4,TRBJ2-7,.,CASSNGPGDEQYF,TGTGCCAGCAGTAACGGGCCGGGGGACGAGCAGTACTTC
.,TRBV7-9,TRBJ1-1,.,CASSLAGGGAEAFF,TGTGCCAGCAGCTTAGCTGGGGGGGGCGCAGAAGCTTTCTTT
TRBD1,TRBV2,TRBJ1-2,.,CASSQGTGYGYTF,TGTGCCAGCAGCCAGGGGACAGGCTATGGCTACACCTTC
.,TRBV7-9,TRBJ1-2,.,CASSFGPQEGYGYTF,TGTGCCAGCAGCTTCGGGCCACAAGAGGGCTATGGCTACACCTTC
TRBD1,TRBV24-1,TRBJ1-5,.,CATSDSQGTPQPQHF,TGTGCCACCAGTGATTCACAGGGGACCCCTCAGCCCCAGCATTTT
.,TRBV14,TRBJ1-2,.,CASSHRMSHYGYTF,TGTGCCAGCAGCCACCGTATGTCTCACTATGGCTACACCTTC
.,TRBV12-2,TRBJ1-5,.,CASRLQDRGGQPQHF,TGTGCAAGTCGCTTACAGGACAGGGGCGGTCAGCCCCAGCATTTT
.,TRBV12-3/TRBV12-4,TRBJ1-5,.,CASSFPPGQPQHF,TGTGCCAGCAGTTTCCCTCCGGGGCAGCCCCAGCATTTT
TRBD1,TRBV5-4,TRBJ2-7,once,CASNTDRVGEQYF,TGTGCCAGCAATACCGACAGGGTCGGCGAGCAGTACTTC
TRBD1,TRBV2,TRBJ1-1,.,CASSGGQTREAFF,TGTGCCAGCAGTGGGGGACAGACTCGTGAAGCTTTCTTT